This TCR beta chain emerged from a study of T cell changes during pregnancy in multiple sclerosis. Assay used: immunoSEQ multiplex PCR; TCRdb lists only in-frame clones, some missing. The repertoire has roughly 99,000 clones, approximately 90% of them found once; the top ten carry roughly 2.1%. The V end lost 6 bases, the J end lost 6 bases, and 15 bases lay between the germline ends. The CDR3 is made up of 14 amino acids. Germline values: CDR1 MDHEN, CDR2 SYDVKM. The origin of this receptor is a female donor in good health, enrolled as a control in a pregnancy study. The specimen was peripheral blood, collected after pregnancy. The V and J genes are TRBV28 and TRBJ1-5; D gene ambiguous. CDR3 DNA sequence: TGTGCCAGCAGCATGGAGGGCAGCGGTCAGCCCCAGCATTTT. Translating it yields CASSMEGSGQPQHF.